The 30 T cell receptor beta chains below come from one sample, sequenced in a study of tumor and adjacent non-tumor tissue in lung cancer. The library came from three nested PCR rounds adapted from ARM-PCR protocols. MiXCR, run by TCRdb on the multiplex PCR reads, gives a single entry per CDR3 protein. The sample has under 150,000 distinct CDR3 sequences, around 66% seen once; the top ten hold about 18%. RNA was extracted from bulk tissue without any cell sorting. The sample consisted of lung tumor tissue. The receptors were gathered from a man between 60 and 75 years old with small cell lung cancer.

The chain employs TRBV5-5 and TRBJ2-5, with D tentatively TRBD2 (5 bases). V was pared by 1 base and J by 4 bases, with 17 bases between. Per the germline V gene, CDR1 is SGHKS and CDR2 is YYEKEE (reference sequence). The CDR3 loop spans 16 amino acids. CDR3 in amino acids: CASSLYLSGIRETQYF. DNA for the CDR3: TGTGCCAGCAGCTTGTACCTGTCGGGGATCAGAGAGACCCAGTACTTC.

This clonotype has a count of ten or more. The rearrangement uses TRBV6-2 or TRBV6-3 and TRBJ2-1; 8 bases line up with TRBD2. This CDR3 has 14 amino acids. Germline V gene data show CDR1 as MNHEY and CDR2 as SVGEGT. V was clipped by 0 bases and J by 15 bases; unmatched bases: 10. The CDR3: CASSYSTSVRRRFF. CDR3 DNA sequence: TGTGCCAGCAGTTACTCGACTAGCGTTCGCCGGCGGTTCTTC.

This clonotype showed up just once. CDR3: CSAEGVLVDTQYF. In DNA, the CDR3 is TGCAGTGCAGAGGGAGTCTTGGTAGATACGCAGTATTTT. The chain links TRBV20-1 to TRBJ2-3; tentatively, D is TRBD2 (5 bases). Germline CDR1 DFQATT, CDR2 SNEGSKA (reference sequence). The CDR3 length is 13 residues. Trimming removed 6 bases from V and 5 bases from J, with 15 bases in between.

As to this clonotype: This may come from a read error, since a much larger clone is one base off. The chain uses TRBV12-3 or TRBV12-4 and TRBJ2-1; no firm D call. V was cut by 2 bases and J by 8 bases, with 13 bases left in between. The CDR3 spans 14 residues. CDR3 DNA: TGTGCCAGCAGTTTAAGGTCCCAGTACTATGAGCAGTTCTTC. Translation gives CASSLRSQYYEQFF.

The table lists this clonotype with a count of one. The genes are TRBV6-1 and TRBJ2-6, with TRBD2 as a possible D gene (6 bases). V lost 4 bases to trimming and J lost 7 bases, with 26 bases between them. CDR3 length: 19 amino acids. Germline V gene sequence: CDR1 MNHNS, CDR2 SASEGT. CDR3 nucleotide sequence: TGTGCCAGCAGTGGTCGTACCGGGGGACGGTCCTCTGAAGCCAACGTCCTGACTTTC. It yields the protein CASSGRTGGRSSEANVLTF.

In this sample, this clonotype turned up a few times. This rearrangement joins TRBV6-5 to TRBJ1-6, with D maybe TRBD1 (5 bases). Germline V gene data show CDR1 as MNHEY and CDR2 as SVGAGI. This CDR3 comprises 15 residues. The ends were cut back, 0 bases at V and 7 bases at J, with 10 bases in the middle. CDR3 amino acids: CASSYSGGGNSPLHF. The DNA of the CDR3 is TGTGCCAGCAGTTACTCCGGTGGGGGGAATTCACCCCTCCACTTT.

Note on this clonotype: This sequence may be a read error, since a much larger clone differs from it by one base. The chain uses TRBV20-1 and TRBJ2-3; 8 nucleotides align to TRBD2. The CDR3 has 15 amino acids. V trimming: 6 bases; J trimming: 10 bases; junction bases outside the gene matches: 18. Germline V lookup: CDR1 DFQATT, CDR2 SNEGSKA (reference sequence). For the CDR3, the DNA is TGCAGTGCCGCGTCGGCTAGCGGGTCCACCGGGCCGCAGTATTTT. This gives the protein CSAASASGSTGPQYF.

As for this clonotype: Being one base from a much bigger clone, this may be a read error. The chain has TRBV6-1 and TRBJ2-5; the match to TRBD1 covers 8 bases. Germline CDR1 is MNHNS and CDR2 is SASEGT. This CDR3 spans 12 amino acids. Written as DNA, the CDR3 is TGTGCCAGCGGACAGGGTTTGGAGACCAAGTACTTC. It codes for CASGQGLETKYF.

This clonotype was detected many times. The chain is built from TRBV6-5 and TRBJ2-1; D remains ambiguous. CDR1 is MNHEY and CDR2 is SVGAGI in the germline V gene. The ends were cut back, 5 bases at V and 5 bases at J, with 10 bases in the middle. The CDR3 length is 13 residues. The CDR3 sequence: CASSTFADNEQFF. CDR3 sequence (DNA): TGTGCCAGCAGTACCTTCGCCGACAATGAGCAGTTCTTC.

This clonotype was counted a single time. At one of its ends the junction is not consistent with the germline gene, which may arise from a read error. CDR3 residues: CASGSEQGPRIITEAFF. In nucleotides, the CDR3 is TGTGCCAGCGGCTCAGAGCAGGGGCCAAGGATAATCACTGAAGCTTTCTTC. The genes are TRBV11-2 and TRBJ1-1, with D possibly being TRBD1 (6 bases). Germline CDR1 reads SGHAT; CDR2 reads FQNNGV. CDR3 length: 17 residues.

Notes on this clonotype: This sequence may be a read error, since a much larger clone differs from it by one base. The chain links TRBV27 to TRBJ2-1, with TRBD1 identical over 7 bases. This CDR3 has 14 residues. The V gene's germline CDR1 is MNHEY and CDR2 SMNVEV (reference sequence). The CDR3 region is CVSSPSGQYNEQFF. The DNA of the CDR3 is TGTGTCAGCAGTCCCTCGGGACAGTACAATGAGCAGTTCTTC.

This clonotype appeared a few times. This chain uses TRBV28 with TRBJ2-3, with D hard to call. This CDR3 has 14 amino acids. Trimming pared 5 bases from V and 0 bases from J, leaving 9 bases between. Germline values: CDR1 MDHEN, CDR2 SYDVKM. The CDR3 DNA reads TGTGCCAGCAGTCTCCCCCCTAGCACAGATACGCAGTATTTT. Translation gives CASSLPPSTDTQYF. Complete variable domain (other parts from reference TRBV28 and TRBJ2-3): DVKVTQSSRYLVKRTGEKVFLECVQDMDHENMFWYRQDPGLGLRLIYFSYDVKMKEKGDIPEGYSVSREKKERFSLILESASTNQTSMYLCASSLPPSTDTQYFGPGTRLTVL.

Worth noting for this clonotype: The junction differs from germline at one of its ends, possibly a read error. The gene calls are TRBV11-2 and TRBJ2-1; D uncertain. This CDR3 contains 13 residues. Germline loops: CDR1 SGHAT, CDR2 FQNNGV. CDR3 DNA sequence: TGCGTCAGAAGCCGTGACCCCTCGGGTGAGCAGTTCTTC. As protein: CVRSRDPSGEQFF.

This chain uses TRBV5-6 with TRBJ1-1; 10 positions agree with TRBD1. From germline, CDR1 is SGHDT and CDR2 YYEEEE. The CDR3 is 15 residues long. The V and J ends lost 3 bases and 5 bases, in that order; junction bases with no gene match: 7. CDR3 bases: TGTGCCAGCAGCTACCCGGACAGGGGGAGGACTGAAGCTTTCTTT. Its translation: CASSYPDRGRTEAFF.

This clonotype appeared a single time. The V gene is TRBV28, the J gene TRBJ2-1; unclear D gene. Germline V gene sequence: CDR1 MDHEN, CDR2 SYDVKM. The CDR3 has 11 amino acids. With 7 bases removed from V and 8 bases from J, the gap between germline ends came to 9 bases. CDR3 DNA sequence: TGTGCCAGCACTTTGTTTGATGAGCAGTTCTTC. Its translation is CASTLFDEQFF.

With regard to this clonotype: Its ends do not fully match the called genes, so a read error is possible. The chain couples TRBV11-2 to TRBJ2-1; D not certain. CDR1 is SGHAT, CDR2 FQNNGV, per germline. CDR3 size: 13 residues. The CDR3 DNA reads TGTGCCAGCAGCCTCGGAGTAGTCAATGAGCTGTTCTTC. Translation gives CASSLGVVNELFF.

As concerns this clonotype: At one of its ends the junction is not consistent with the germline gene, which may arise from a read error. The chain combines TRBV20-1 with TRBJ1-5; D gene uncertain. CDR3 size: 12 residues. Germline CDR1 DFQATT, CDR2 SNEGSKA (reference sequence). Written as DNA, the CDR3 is TGCAGTGCTAGACTGGGGAATCAGTCCCAGCATTTT. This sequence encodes CSARLGNQSQHF.

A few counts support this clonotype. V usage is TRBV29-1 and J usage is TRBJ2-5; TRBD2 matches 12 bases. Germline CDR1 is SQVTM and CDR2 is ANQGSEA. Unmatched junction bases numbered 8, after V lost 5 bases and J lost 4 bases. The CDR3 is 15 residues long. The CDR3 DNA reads TGCAGCGTTATGACTAGCGGGAGTTCAGGAGAGACCCAGTACTTC. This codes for CSVMTSGSSGETQYF.

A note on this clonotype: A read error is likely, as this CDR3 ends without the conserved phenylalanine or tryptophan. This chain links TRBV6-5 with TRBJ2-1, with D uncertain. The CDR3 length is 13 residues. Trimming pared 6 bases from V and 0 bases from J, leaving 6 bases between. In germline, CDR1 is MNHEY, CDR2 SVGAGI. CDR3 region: CASRGYSYNEQFL. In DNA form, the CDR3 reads TGTGCCAGCAGGGGGTACTCCTACAATGAGCAGTTCCTC.

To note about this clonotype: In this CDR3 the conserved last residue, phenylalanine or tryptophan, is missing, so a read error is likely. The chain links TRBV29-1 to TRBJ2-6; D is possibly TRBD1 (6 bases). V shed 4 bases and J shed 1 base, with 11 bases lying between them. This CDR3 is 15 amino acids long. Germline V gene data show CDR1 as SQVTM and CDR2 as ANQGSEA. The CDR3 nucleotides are TGCAGCGTTGGAGGGGGTTCATCTGGGGCCAACGTCCTGACTTAC. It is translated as CSVGGGSSGANVLTY.

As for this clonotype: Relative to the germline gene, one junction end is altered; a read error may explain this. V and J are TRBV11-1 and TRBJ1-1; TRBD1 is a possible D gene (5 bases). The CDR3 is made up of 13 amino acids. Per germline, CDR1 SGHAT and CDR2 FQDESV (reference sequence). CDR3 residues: CTSSITRGAEAFF. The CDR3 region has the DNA TGTACCAGCAGCATTACCAGAGGGGCTGAAGCTTTCTTT.

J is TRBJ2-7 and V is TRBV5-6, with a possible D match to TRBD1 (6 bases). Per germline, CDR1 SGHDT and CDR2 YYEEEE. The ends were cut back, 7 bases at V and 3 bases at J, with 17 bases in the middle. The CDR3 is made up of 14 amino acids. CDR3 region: CASGHRDNLYEQYV. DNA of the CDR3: TGTGCCAGCGGCCACAGGGACAACCTCTACGAGCAGTACGTC.

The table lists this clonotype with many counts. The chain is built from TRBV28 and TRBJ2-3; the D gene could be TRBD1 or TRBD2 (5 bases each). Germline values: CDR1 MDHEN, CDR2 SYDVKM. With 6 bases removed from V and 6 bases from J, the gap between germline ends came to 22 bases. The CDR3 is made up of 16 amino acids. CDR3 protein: CASRPQGVRSGDTQYF. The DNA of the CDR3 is TGTGCCAGCAGGCCCCAGGGTGTCCGTTCGGGGGATACGCAGTATTTT. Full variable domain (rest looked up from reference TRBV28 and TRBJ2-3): DVKVTQSSRYLVKRTGEKVFLECVQDMDHENMFWYRQDPGLGLRLIYFSYDVKMKEKGDIPEGYSVSREKKERFSLILESASTNQTSMYLCASRPQGVRSGDTQYFGPGTRLTVL.

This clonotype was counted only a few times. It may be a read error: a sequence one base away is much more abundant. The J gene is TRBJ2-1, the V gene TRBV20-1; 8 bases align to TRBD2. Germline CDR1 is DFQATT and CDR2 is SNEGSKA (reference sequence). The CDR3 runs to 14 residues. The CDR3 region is CSADSTSEIHEQLF. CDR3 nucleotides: TGCAGTGCCGACTCGACTAGCGAAATACATGAGCAGCTCTTC.

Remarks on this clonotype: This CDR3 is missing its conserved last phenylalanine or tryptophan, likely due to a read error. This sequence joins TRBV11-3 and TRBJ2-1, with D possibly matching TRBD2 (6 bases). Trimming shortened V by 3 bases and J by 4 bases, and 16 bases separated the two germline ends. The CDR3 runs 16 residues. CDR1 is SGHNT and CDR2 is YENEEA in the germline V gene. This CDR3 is CASSLSGRTGYNEQFL. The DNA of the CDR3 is TGTGCCAGCAGCTTGAGCGGGCGTACGGGTTACAATGAGCAGTTCCTC.

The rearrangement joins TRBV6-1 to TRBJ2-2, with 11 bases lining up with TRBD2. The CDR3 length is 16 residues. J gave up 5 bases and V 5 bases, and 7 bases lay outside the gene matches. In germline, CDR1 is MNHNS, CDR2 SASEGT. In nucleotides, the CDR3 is TGTGCCAGCAGTTGGCTAGCGGGAGGCTGGACCGGGGAGCTGTTTTTT. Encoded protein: CASSWLAGGWTGELFF.

The CDR3 nucleotides are TGTGCCAGCAGAGCAGGGCGGGGCTACAATGAACACTTCTTC. Its protein product is CASRAGRGYNEHFF. The rearrangement joins TRBV28 to TRBJ2-1; possible D gene TRBD2, 6 bases. This CDR3 comprises 14 residues. Germline V CDR1 and CDR2: MDHEN, SYDVKM. The V end was cut by 6 bases, the J end by 16 bases, with 25 bases between.

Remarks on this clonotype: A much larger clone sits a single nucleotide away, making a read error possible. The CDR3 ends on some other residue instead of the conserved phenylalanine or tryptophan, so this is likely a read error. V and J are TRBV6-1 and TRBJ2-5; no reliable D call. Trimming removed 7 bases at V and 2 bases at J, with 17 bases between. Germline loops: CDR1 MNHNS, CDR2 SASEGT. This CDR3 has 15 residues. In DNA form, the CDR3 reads TGTGCCAGCACCCTTAGTGAGACCGCACAAGAGACCCAGTACCTC. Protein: CASTLSETAQETQYL.

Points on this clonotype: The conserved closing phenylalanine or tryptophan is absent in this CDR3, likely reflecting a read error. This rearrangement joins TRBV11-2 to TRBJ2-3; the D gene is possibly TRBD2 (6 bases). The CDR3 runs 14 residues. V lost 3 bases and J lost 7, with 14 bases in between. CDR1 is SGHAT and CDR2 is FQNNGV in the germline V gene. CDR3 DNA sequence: TGTGCCAGCAGCTTTGGGAGGTGGACTTATACGCAGTATTTG. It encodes CASSFGRWTYTQYL.

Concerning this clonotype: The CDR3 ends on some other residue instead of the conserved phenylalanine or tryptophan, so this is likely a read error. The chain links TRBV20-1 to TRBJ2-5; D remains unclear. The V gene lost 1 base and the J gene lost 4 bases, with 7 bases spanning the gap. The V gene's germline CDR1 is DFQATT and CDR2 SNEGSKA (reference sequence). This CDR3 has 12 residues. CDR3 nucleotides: TGCAGTGCTAGAGGGAACGCAGAGACCCAGTACCTC. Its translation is CSARGNAETQYL.